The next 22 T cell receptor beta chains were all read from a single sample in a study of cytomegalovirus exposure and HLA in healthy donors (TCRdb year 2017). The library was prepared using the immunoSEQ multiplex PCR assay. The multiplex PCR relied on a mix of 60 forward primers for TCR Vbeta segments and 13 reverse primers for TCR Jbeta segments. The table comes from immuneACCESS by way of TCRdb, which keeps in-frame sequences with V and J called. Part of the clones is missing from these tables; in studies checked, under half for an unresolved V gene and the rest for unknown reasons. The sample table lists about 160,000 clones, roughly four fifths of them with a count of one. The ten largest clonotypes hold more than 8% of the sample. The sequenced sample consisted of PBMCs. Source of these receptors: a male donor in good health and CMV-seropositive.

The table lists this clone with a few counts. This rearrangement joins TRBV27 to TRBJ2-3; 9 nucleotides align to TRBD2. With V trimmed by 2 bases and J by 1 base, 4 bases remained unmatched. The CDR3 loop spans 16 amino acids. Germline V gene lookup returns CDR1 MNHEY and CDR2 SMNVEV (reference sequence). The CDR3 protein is CASSLLIAGGTDTQYF. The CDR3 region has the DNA TGTGCCAGCAGTTTACTGATAGCGGGGGGCACAGATACGCAGTATTTT.

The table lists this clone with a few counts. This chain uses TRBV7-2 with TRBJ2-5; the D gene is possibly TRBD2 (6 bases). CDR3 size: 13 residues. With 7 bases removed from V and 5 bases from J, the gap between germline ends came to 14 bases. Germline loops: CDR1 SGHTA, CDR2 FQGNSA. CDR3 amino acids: CASIALADETQYF. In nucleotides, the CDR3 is TGTGCCAGCATTGCACTAGCAGATGAGACCCAGTACTTC.

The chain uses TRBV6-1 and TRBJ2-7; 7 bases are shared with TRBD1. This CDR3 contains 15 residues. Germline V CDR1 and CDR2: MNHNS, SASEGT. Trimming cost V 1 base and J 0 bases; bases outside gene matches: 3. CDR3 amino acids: CASSEEGASSYEQYF. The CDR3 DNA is TGTGCCAGCAGTGAAGAGGGGGCCAGCTCCTACGAGCAGTACTTC.

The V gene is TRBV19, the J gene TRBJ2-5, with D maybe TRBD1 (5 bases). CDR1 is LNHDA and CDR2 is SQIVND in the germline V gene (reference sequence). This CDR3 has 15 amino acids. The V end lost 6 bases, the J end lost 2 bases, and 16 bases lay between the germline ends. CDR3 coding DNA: TGTGCCAGTAGCCTCGGGTGGGCAGGGCAAGAGACCCAGTACTTC. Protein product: CASSLGWAGQETQYF. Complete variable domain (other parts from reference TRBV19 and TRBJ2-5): DGGITQSPKYLFRKEGQNVTLSCEQNLNHDAMYWYRQDPGQGLRLIYYSQIVNDFQKGDIAEGYSVSREKKESFPLTVTSAQKNPTAFYLCASSLGWAGQETQYFGPGTRLLVL.

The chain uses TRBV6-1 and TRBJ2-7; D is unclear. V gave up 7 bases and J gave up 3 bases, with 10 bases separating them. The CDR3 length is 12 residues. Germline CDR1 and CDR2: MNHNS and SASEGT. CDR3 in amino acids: CASTLPSYEQYF. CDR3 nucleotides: TGTGCCAGCACCCTACCAAGCTACGAGCAGTACTTC.

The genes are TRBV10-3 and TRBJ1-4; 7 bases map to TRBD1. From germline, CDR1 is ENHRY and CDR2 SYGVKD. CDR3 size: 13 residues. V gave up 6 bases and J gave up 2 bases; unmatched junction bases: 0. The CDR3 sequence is CAIRTGTNEKLFF. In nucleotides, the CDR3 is TGTGCCATCAGGACAGGGACTAATGAAAAACTGTTTTTT.

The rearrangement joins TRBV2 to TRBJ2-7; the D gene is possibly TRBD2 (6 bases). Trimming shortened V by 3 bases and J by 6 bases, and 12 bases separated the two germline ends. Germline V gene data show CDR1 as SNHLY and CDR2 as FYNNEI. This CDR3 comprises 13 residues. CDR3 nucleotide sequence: TGTGCCAGCAGTGACGCCAGGCGGGGCGAGCAGTACTTC. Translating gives CASSDARRGEQYF.

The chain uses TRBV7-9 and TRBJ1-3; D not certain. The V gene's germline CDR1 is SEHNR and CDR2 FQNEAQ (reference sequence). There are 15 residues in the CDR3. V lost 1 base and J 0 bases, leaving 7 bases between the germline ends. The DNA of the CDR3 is TGTGCCAGCAGCTTAGATGTTAGCTCTGGAAACACCATATATTTT. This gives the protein CASSLDVSSGNTIYF.

CDR3 in amino acids: CASTMDSNYGYTF. The CDR3 DNA reads as TGTGCCAGCACTATGGACAGCAACTATGGCTACACCTTC. The chain uses TRBV2 and TRBJ1-2; D possibly corresponds to TRBD1 (6 bases). Germline CDR1 SNHLY, CDR2 FYNNEI. With 7 bases removed from V and 2 bases from J, the gap between germline ends came to 11 bases. The CDR3 consists of 13 residues.

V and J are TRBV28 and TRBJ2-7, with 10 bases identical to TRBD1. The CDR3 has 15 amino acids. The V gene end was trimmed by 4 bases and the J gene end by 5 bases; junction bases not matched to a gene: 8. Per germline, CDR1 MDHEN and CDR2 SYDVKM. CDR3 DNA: TGTGCCAGCAGTTCACCCGGGACAGGGGTCGACGAGCAGTACTTC. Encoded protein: CASSSPGTGVDEQYF.

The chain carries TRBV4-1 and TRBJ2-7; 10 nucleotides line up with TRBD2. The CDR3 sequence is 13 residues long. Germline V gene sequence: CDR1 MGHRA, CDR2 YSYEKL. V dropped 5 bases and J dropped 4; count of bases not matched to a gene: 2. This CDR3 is CASSSSGGYEQYF. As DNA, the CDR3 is TGCGCCAGCAGCTCTAGCGGGGGTTACGAGCAGTACTTC.

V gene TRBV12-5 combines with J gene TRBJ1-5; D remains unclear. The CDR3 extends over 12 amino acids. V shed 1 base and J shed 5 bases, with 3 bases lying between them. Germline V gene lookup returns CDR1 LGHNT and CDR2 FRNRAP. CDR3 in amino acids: CASGLADQPQHF. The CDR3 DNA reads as TGTGCTAGTGGTTTGGCTGATCAGCCCCAGCATTTT.

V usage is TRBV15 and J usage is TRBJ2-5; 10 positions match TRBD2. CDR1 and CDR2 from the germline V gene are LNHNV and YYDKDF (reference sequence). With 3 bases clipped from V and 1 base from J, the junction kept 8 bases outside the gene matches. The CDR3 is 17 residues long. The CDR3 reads CATSRGGSGRAQETQYF. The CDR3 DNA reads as TGTGCCACCAGCAGGGGGGGGAGCGGGAGGGCCCAAGAGACCCAGTACTTC. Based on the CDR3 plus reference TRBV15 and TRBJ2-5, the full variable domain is DAMVIQNPRYQVTQFGKPVTLSCSQTLNHNVMYWYQQKSSQAPKLLFHYYDKDFNNEADTPDNFQSRRPNTSFCFLDIRSPGLGDTAMYLCATSRGGSGRAQETQYFGPGTRLLVL.

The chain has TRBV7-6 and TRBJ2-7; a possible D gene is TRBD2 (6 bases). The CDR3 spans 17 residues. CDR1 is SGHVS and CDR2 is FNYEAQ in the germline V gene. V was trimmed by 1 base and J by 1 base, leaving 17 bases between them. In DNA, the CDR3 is TGTGCCAGCAGCTTAGGGGAGGTCAGGCCACCTTCCTACGAGCAGTACTTC. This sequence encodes CASSLGEVRPPSYEQYF.

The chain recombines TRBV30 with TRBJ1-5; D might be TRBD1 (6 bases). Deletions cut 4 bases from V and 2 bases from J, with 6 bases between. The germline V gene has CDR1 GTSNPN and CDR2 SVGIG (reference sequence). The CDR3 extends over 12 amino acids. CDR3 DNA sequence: TGTGCCTGGAACAGGGGCAATCAGCCCCAGCATTTT. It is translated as CAWNRGNQPQHF. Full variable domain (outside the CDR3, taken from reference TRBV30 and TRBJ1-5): SQTIHQWPATLVQPVGSPLSLECTVEGTSNPNLYWYRQAAGRGLQLLFYSVGIGQISSEVPQNLSASRPQDRQFILSSKKLLLSDSGFYLCAWNRGNQPQHFGDGTRLSIL.

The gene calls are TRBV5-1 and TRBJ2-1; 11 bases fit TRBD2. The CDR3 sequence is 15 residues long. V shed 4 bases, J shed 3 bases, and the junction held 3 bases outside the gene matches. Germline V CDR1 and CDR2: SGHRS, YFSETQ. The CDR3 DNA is TGCGCCAGCAGCCGGGGACTAGCGGACTACAATGAGCAGTTCTTC. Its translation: CASSRGLADYNEQFF.

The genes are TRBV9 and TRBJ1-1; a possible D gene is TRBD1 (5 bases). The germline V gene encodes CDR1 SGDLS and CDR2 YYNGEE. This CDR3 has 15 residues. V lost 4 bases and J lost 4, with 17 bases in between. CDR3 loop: CASSLTSGGGTEAFF. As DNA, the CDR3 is TGTGCCAGCAGCTTAACCTCTGGGGGGGGCACTGAAGCTTTCTTT.

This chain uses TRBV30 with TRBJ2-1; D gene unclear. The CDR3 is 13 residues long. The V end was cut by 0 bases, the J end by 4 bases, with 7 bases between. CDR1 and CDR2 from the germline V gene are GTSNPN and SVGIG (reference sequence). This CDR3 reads CAWSVSTYNEQFF. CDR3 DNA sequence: TGTGCCTGGAGTGTAAGTACATACAATGAGCAGTTCTTC.

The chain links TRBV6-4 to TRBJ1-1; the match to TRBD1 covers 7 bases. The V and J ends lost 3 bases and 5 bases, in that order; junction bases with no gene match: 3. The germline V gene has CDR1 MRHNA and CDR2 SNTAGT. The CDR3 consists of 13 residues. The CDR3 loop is CASSETGLTEAFF. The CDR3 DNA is TGTGCCAGCAGTGAGACAGGGCTAACTGAAGCTTTCTTT.

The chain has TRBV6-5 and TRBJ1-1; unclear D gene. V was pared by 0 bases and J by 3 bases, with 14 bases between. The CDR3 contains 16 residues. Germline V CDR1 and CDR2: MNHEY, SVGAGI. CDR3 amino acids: CASSYSRFGGYTEAFF. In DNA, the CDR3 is TGTGCCAGCAGTTACTCCCGGTTTGGTGGTTACACTGAAGCTTTCTTT.

CDR3 region: CASSRQGGANYGYTF. As DNA, the CDR3 is TGTGCCAGCAGCCGCCAGGGGGGAGCTAACTATGGCTACACCTTC. The V call is TRBV7-2, the J call TRBJ1-2, with 7 bases that match TRBD1. With 5 bases clipped from V and 0 bases from J, the junction kept 6 bases outside the gene matches. The germline V gene encodes CDR1 SGHTA and CDR2 FQGNSA. The CDR3 contains 15 residues.

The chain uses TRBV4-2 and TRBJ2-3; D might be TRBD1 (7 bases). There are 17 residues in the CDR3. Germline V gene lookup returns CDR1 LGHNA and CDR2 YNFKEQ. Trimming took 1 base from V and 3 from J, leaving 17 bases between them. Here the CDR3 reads CASSQGPRQGGTDTQYF. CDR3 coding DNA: TGTGCCAGCAGCCAAGGGCCTCGGCAGGGGGGAACAGATACGCAGTATTTT.